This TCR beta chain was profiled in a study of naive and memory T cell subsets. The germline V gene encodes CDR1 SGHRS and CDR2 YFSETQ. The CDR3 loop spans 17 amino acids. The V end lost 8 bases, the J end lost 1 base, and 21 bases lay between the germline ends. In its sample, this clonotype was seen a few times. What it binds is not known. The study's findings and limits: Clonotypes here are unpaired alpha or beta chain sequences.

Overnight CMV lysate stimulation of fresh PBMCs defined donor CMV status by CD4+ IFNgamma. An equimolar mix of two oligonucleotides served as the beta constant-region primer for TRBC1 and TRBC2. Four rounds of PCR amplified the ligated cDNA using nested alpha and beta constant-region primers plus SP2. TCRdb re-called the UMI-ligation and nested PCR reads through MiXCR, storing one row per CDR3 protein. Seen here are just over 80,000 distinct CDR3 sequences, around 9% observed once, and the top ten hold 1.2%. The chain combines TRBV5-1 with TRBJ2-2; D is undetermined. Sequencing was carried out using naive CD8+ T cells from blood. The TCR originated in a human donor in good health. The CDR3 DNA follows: TGCGCCAGTTCGCTGTTCACACCTACCAGGAACACCGGGGAGCTGTTTTTT. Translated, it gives CASSLFTPTRNTGELFF.